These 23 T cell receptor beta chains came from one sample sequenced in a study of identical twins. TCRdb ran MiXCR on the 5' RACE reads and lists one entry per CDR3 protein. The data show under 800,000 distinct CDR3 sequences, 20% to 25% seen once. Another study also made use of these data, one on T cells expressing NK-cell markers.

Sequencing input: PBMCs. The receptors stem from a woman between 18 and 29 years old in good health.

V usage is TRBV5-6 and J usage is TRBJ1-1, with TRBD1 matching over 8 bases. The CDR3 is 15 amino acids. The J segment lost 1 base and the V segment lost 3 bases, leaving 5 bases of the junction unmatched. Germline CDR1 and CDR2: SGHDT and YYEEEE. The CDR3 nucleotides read TGTGCCAGCAGCTCAGCAGGGACAGGGAACACTGAAGCTTTCTTT. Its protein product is CASSSAGTGNTEAFF.

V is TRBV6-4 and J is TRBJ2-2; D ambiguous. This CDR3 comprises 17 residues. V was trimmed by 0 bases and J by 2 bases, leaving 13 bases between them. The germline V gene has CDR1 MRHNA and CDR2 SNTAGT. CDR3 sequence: CASSDSIGTNNTGELFF. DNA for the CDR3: TGTGCCAGCAGTGACTCGATCGGCACAAACAACACCGGGGAGCTGTTTTTT.

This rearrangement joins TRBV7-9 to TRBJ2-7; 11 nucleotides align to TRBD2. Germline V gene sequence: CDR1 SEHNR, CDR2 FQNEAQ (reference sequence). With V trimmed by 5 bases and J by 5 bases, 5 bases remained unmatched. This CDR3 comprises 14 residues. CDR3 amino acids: CASSTLAGADEQYF. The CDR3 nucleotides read TGTGCCAGCAGCACACTAGCGGGGGCAGACGAGCAGTACTTC.

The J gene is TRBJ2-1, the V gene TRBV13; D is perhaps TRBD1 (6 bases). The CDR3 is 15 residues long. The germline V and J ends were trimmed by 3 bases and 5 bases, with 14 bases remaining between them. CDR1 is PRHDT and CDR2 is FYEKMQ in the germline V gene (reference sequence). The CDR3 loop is CASSFIQGSNNEQFF. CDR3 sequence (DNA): TGTGCCAGCAGCTTCATACAGGGTTCAAACAATGAGCAGTTCTTC.

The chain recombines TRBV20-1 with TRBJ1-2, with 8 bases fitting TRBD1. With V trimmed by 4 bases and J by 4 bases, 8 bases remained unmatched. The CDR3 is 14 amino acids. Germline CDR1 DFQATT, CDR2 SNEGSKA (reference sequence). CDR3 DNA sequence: TGCAGTGCTAATTCGGGGACAGGACTCTATGGCTACACCTTC. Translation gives CSANSGTGLYGYTF.

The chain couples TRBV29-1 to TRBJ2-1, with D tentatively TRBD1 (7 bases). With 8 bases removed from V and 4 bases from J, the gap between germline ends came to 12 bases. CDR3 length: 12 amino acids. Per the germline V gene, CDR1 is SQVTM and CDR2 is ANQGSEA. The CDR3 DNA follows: TGCAGCCCCAGGGGGGTGTACAATGAGCAGTTCTTC. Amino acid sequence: CSPRGVYNEQFF.

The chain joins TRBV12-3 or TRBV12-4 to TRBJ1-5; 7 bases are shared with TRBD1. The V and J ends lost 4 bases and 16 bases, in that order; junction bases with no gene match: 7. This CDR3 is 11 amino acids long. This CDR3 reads CASSSGGAPHF. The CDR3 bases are TGTGCCAGCAGTTCAGGGGGAGCCCCCCATTTT.

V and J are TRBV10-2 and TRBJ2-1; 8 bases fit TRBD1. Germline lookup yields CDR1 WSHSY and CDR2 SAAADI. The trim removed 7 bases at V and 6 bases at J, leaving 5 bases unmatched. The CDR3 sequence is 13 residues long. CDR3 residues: CASIQGAVNEQFF. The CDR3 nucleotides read TGCGCCAGCATCCAGGGGGCCGTCAATGAGCAGTTCTTC.

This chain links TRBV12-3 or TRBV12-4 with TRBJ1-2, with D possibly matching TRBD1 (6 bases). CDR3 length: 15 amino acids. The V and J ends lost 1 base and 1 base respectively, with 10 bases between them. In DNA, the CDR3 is TGTGCCAGCAGTTTAGGTCCAGGGGATAACTATGGCTACACCTTC. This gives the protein CASSLGPGDNYGYTF.

The DNA of the CDR3 is TGTGCCAGCAGCCCTTGGAGCGCGGGAGTAAGCACAGATACGCAGTATTTT. Encoded protein: CASSPWSAGVSTDTQYF. J is TRBJ2-3 and V is TRBV28, with 7 positions matching TRBD2. The V segment lost 6 bases and the J segment 0 bases; nucleotides outside the gene matches: 12. There are 17 residues in the CDR3. In germline, CDR1 is MDHEN, CDR2 SYDVKM. The variable domain in full, with the rest retrieved from reference TRBV28 and TRBJ2-3, is DVKVTQSSRYLVKRTGEKVFLECVQDMDHENMFWYRQDPGLGLRLIYFSYDVKMKEKGDIPEGYSVSREKKERFSLILESASTNQTSMYLCASSPWSAGVSTDTQYFGPGTRLTVL.

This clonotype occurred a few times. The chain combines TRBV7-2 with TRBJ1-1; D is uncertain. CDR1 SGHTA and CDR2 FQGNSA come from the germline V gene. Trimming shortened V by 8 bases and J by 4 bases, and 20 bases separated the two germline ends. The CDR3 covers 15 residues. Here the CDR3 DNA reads TGTGCCAGCGTGTTAGGCCGCGGTATGGGCACTGAAGCTTTCTTT. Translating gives CASVLGRGMGTEAFF.

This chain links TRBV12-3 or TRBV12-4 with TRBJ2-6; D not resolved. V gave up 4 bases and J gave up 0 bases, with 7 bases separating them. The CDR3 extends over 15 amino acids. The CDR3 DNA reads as TGTGCCAGCAGTTCGTGGTCCTCTGGGGCCAACGTCCTGACTTTC. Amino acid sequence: CASSSWSSGANVLTF.

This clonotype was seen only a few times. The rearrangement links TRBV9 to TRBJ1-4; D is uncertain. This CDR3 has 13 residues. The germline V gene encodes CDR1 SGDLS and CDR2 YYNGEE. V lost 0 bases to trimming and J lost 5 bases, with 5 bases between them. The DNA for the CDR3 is TGTGCCAGCAGCGTAGGGGGAAATGAAAAACTGTTTTTT. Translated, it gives CASSVGGNEKLFF. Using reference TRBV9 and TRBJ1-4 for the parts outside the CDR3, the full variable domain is DSGVTQTPKHLITATGQRVTLRCSPRSGDLSVYWYQQSLDQGLQFLIQYYNGEERAKGNILERFSAQQFPDLHSELNLSSLELGDSALYFCASSVGGNEKLFFGSGTQLSVL.

This CDR3 reads CATRYEQYF. CDR3 nucleotides: TGTGCCACCAGATACGAGCAGTACTTC. This chain links TRBV2 with TRBJ2-7, with unresolved D. The CDR3 spans 9 residues. Germline V lookup: CDR1 SNHLY, CDR2 FYNNEI. Trimming left V 10 bases short and J 4 bases short, with 5 bases between.

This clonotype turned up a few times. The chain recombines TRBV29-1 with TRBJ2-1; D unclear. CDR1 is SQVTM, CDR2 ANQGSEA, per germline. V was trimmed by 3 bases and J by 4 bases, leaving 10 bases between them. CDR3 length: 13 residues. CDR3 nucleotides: TGCAGCGTTGACGAAGGGCCTTACAATGAGCAGTTCTTC. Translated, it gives CSVDEGPYNEQFF.

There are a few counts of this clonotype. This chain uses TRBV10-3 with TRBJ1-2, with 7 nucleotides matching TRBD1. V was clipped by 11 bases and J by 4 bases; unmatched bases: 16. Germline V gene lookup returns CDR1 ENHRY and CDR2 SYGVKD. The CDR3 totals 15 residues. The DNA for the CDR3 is TGTGCCGCCTCCTCAGGACAGGCTCCCCTCTATGGCTACACCTTC. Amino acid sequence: CAASSGQAPLYGYTF.

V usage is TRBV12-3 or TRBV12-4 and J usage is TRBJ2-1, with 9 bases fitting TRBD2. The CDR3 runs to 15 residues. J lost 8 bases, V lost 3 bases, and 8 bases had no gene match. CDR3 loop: CASSLGLAPPHEQFF. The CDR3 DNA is TGTGCCAGCAGTTTGGGACTAGCTCCCCCCCATGAGCAGTTCTTC.

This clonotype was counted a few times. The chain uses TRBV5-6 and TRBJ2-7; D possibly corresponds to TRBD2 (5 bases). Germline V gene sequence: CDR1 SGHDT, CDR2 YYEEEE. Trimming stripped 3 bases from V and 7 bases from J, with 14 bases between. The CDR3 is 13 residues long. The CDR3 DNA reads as TGTGCCAGCAGCTCTGGACCCTCGGGGGAGCAGTACTTC. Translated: CASSSGPSGEQYF.

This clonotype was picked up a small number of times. The CDR3 DNA is TGCGCCAGCAGCTTGAGGTATCACGAGCAGTACTTC. Its translation: CASSLRYHEQYF. The chain links TRBV5-1 to TRBJ2-7; D gene unclear. This CDR3 is 12 amino acids long. CDR1 and CDR2 (germline): SGHRS, YFSETQ. Trimming cost V 1 base and J 5 bases, with 7 bases left between them. Looking up the rest from reference TRBV5-1 and TRBJ2-7 gives the full variable domain: KAGVTQTPRYLIKTRGQQVTLSCSPISGHRSVSWYQQTPGQGLQFLFEYFSETQRNKGNFPGRFSGRQFSNSRSEMNVSTLELGDSALYLCASSLRYHEQYFGPGTRLTVT.

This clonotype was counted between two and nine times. CDR3 residues: CSVVGFSGGVYNEQFF. The CDR3 nucleotides read TGCAGCGTTGTTGGCTTTAGCGGGGGGGTCTACAATGAGCAGTTCTTC. The V call is TRBV29-1, the J call TRBJ2-1, with 11 bases matching TRBD2. The V segment lost 4 bases and the J segment 3 bases; nucleotides outside the gene matches: 8. The CDR3 has 16 residues. CDR1 and CDR2 (germline): SQVTM, ANQGSEA.

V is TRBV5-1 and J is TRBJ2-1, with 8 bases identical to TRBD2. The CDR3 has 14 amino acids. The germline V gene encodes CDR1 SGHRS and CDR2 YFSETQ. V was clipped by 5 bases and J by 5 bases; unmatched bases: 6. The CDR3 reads CASRNRGGNNEQFF. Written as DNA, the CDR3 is TGCGCCAGCAGAAATCGGGGGGGAAACAATGAGCAGTTCTTC.

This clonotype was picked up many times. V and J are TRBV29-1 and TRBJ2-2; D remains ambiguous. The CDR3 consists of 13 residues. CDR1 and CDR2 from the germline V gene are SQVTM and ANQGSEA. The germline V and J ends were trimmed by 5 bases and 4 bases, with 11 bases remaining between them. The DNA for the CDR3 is TGCAGCGTTCGTAGCCAACCCACCGGGGAGCTGTTTTTT. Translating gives CSVRSQPTGELFF.

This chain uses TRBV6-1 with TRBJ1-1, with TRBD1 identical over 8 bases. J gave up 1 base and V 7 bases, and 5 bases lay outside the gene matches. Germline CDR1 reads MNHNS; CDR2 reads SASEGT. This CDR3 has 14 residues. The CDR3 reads CASTKTGANTEAFF. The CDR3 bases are TGTGCCAGCACCAAGACAGGGGCGAACACTGAAGCTTTCTTT.